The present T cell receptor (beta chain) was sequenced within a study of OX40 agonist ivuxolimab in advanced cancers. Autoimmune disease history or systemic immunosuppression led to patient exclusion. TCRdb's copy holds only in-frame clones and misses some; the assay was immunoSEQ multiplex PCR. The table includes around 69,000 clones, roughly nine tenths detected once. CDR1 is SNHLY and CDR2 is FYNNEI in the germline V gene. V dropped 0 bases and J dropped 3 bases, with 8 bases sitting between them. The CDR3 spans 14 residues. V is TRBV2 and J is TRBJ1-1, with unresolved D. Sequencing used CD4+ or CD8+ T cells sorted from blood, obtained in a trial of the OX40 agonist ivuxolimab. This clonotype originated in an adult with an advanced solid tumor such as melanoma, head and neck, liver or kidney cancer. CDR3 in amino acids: CASSEARMDTEAFF. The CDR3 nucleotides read TGTGCCAGCAGTGAAGCGAGGATGGACACTGAAGCTTTCTTT.